The 6 T cell receptor beta chains in this list originate from one sample, sequenced in a study of T cell repertoires in cytomegalovirus infection. TCRdb independently ran MiXCR on the reads; one entry per CDR3 protein. The sample carries approximately 990,000 distinct CDR3 sequences, 31% recorded once. Antigens for these TCRs are unknown. The specimen was cultured CD8+ T cells from PBMCs, collected from culture after CMV antigen stimulation. All receptors derive from a human donor in good health (CMV status not recorded). Some clones in this sample may be carry-over from other donors' samples.

This sequence joins TRBV12-3 or TRBV12-4 and TRBJ2-5; 7 bases fit TRBD2. The CDR3 spans 14 residues. V dropped 4 bases and J dropped 5; count of bases not matched to a gene: 7. The CDR3 coding sequence is TGTGCCAGCAGTTACCGACTAGCCACGGAGACCCAGTACTTC. The encoded protein is CASSYRLATETQYF.

This clonotype has more than one count but fewer than ten. The chain couples TRBV7-9 to TRBJ1-2; TRBD1 aligns across 10 bases. CDR1 is SEHNR and CDR2 is FQNEAQ in the germline V gene (reference sequence). Unmatched junction bases numbered 13, after V lost 5 bases and J lost 13 bases. The CDR3 is 14 amino acids. The CDR3 sequence: CASSPLTGGGIPTF. The CDR3 DNA reads as TGTGCCAGCAGCCCTCTGACAGGGGGCGGAATCCCCACCTTC.

This clonotype was observed a few times. The chain uses TRBV4-1 and TRBJ2-5, with 9 bases that match TRBD1. In germline, CDR1 is MGHRA, CDR2 YSYEKL. V lost 2 bases, J lost 2 bases, and 12 bases stayed unmatched. The CDR3 has 18 amino acids. CDR3 region: CASSQKTATGGSQETQYF. The CDR3 DNA reads TGCGCCAGCAGCCAAAAAACCGCGACAGGGGGGAGTCAAGAGACCCAGTACTTC.

In this sample, this clonotype turned up once. V is TRBV3-1 and J is TRBJ2-3, with 7 bases lining up with TRBD2. Germline CDR1 and CDR2: LGHDT and YNNKEL (reference sequence). CDR3 length: 14 residues. V gave up 1 base and J gave up 6 bases; unmatched junction bases: 4. The CDR3 DNA reads as TGTGCCAGCAGCCAAGGGCGGGGGTGGGATACGCAGTATTTT. This gives the protein CASSQGRGWDTQYF.

The rearrangement links TRBV6-6 to TRBJ1-1; D unclear. The CDR3 has 11 amino acids. The germline gives CDR1 MNHNY, CDR2 SVGAGI (reference sequence). The V end lost 8 bases, the J end lost 4 bases, and 8 bases lay between the germline ends. In nucleotides, the CDR3 is TGTGCCAGCCGCCAAGTCACTGAAGCTTTCTTT. Translation gives CASRQVTEAFF.

This clonotype was recorded a few times. V is TRBV27 and J is TRBJ1-1; D not resolved. V gave up 1 base and J gave up 3 bases, with 12 bases separating them. The CDR3 runs to 15 residues. Germline V gene sequence: CDR1 MNHEY, CDR2 SMNVEV (reference sequence). The CDR3 nucleotides read TGTGCCAGCAGTTTATTGGGTCCCGAAGACACTGAAGCTTTCTTT. Translated: CASSLLGPEDTEAFF.